The 30 T cell receptor beta chains reported below all come from one sample, sequenced in a study of blood T cell repertoires in COVID-19. The data were produced by immunoSEQ multiplex PCR, yet TCRdb's version contains in-frame clones alone and is incomplete. The sample has approximately 36,000 clones, roughly 87% seen once. The source material was peripheral blood. The origin of the receptors is a man in his 60s with acute or convalescent COVID-19.

The J gene is TRBJ1-1, the V gene TRBV19; 9 bases line up with TRBD1. The germline V gene has CDR1 LNHDA and CDR2 SQIVND (reference sequence). The length of the CDR3 is 14 residues. Germline trimming cut 6 bases from V and 3 bases from J; bases unmatched to any gene: 5. The CDR3 protein is CASRKWTGDTEAFF. The CDR3 DNA reads TGTGCCAGTAGGAAGTGGACAGGGGACACTGAAGCTTTCTTT.

The chain combines TRBV6-1 with TRBJ1-4; the D gene is possibly TRBD1 (6 bases). The length of the CDR3 is 15 residues. V lost 1 base to trimming and J lost 8 bases, with 14 bases between them. The germline gives CDR1 MNHNS, CDR2 SASEGT. CDR3 sequence reads: CASSEGPGVVEKLFF. The CDR3 DNA follows: TGTGCCAGCAGTGAAGGTCCAGGGGTGGTGGAAAAACTGTTTTTT.

This chain joins TRBV29-1 and TRBJ2-7, with D possibly TRBD1 on 5 matching bases. The CDR3 length is 12 residues. Trimming stripped 1 base from V and 5 bases from J, with 9 bases between. The germline V gene has CDR1 SQVTM and CDR2 ANQGSEA. CDR3 sequence (DNA): TGCAGCGTTGAAGGGACAAGAGACGAGCAGTACTTC. It is translated as CSVEGTRDEQYF.

The V call is TRBV28, the J call TRBJ2-7; TRBD2 agrees at 10 bases. J was trimmed by 3 bases and V by 6 bases; bases with no gene match: 8. Germline values: CDR1 MDHEN, CDR2 SYDVKM. CDR3 length: 15 residues. The CDR3 loop is CASSLSGRARYEQYF. CDR3 coding DNA: TGTGCCAGCAGCCTCAGCGGGAGGGCCCGCTACGAGCAGTACTTC.

The rearrangement links TRBV5-1 to TRBJ1-6; 7 bases line up with TRBD1. The V gene end was trimmed by 7 bases and the J gene end by 7 bases; junction bases not matched to a gene: 8. Germline CDR1 SGHRS, CDR2 YFSETQ. The CDR3 loop spans 14 amino acids. The CDR3 region is CASSQGEENSPLHF. In nucleotides, the CDR3 is TGCGCCAGCTCCCAGGGGGAGGAAAATTCACCCCTCCACTTT. The variable domain in full, with the rest retrieved from reference TRBV5-1 and TRBJ1-6, is KAGVTQTPRYLIKTRGQQVTLSCSPISGHRSVSWYQQTPGQGLQFLFEYFSETQRNKGNFPGRFSGRQFSNSRSEMNVSTLELGDSALYLCASSQGEENSPLHFGNGTRLTVT.

CDR3 DNA sequence: TGTGCCAGCAGCACCGAAACCCCGGGACTAGCGGGAGAAAAAGACGAGCAGTACTTC. As protein: CASSTETPGLAGEKDEQYF. V is TRBV9 and J is TRBJ2-7; the match to TRBD2 covers 14 bases. Germline V lookup: CDR1 SGDLS, CDR2 YYNGEE. This CDR3 contains 19 residues. V lost 4 bases and J lost 5; bases outside the gene matches: 17.

The rearrangement joins TRBV28 to TRBJ2-7; 7 bases agree with TRBD2. Germline CDR1 and CDR2: MDHEN and SYDVKM. V lost 3 bases and J lost 2; bases outside the gene matches: 4. This CDR3 has 14 residues. The CDR3 sequence is CASSFGGSTYEQYF. The CDR3 region has the DNA TGTGCCAGCAGTTTCGGGGGGTCTACCTACGAGCAGTACTTC.

The V call is TRBV27, the J call TRBJ1-2; the D gene is possibly TRBD1 (6 bases). Germline V gives CDR1 MNHEY, CDR2 SMNVEV (reference sequence). The CDR3 is 14 amino acids. The V end lost 6 bases, the J end lost 9 bases, and 20 bases lay between the germline ends. The CDR3 DNA is TGTGCCAGCAGGGTTGGGGGCCCGGGACGCAGCTACACCTTC. Encoded protein: CASRVGGPGRSYTF.

This chain connects TRBV5-1 to TRBJ2-3, with TRBD1 identical over 7 bases. The germline CDR1 and CDR2 sequences are SGHRS and YFSETQ. J was trimmed by 0 bases and V by 3 bases; bases with no gene match: 4. This CDR3 contains 15 residues. The CDR3 region has the DNA TGCGCCAGCAGCTACAAGGGGGCTAGCACAGATACGCAGTATTTT. Residues: CASSYKGASTDTQYF.

This clone has just a few counts. The chain is built from TRBV5-4 and TRBJ2-7; D is undetermined. Deletions cut 4 bases from V and 5 bases from J, with 19 bases between. Germline V gives CDR1 SGHNT, CDR2 YYREEE (reference sequence). The CDR3 sequence is 15 residues long. The CDR3 DNA reads TGTGCCAGCAGCACCCCACGTGGGCCAGGCGACGAGCAGTACTTC. This sequence encodes CASSTPRGPGDEQYF.

The chain employs TRBV13 and TRBJ2-2, with D possibly being TRBD1 (6 bases). The CDR3 has 15 amino acids. The V end was cut by 2 bases, the J end by 6 bases, with 13 bases between. CDR1 is PRHDT and CDR2 is FYEKMQ in the germline V gene (reference sequence). The CDR3 here is CASSLRTGMSGELFF. In DNA form, the CDR3 reads TGTGCCAGCAGCTTACGCACAGGGATGTCCGGGGAGCTGTTTTTT.

The V and J genes are TRBV29-1 and TRBJ2-5, with 7 bases aligning to TRBD1. The length of the CDR3 is 13 residues. V lost 3 bases to trimming and J lost 2 bases; unmatched junction nucleotides: 3. Germline assignment: CDR1 SQVTM and CDR2 ANQGSEA. CDR3 amino acids: CSVEHRGQETQYF. The CDR3 DNA is TGCAGCGTTGAGCACAGGGGACAAGAGACCCAGTACTTC.

The V and J genes are TRBV4-2 and TRBJ2-2; TRBD2 is a possible D gene (6 bases). Trimming pared 4 bases from V and 5 bases from J, leaving 14 bases between. The CDR3 is 15 residues long. The germline V gene has CDR1 LGHNA and CDR2 YNFKEQ. In nucleotides, the CDR3 is TGTGCCAGCAGCCCCCCGGTAGCGGAGACCGGGGAGCTGTTTTTT. Translated, it gives CASSPPVAETGELFF.

This chain links TRBV12-3 or TRBV12-4 with TRBJ1-1, with D unresolved. The ends were cut back, 6 bases at V and 5 bases at J, with 7 bases in the middle. The CDR3 is made up of 11 amino acids. CDR3 DNA sequence: TGTGCCAGCAGGGCCGCAACTGAAGCTTTCTTT. Protein product: CASRAATEAFF.

This chain links TRBV7-9 with TRBJ2-6, with D perhaps TRBD1 (5 bases). Looked up from germline, CDR1 is SEHNR and CDR2 is FQNEAQ (reference sequence). Trimming left V 7 bases short and J 2 bases short, with 18 bases between. The CDR3 totals 17 residues. CDR3 in DNA: TGTGCCAGCACAGACAGAATAGGACGCGCTGGGGCCAACGTCCTGACTTTC. It specifies CASTDRIGRAGANVLTF.

V is TRBV11-2 and J is TRBJ1-6; tentatively, D is TRBD1 (5 bases). The ends were cut back, 4 bases at V and 7 bases at J, with 11 bases in the middle. CDR1 is SGHAT, CDR2 FQNNGV, per germline. This CDR3 has 14 residues. CDR3 bases: TGTGCCAGCAGCTCAGGGCTCTACAATTCACCCCTCCACTTT. Protein sequence: CASSSGLYNSPLHF.

This chain connects TRBV19 to TRBJ1-4, with D tentatively TRBD1 (5 bases). Looked up from germline, CDR1 is LNHDA and CDR2 is SQIVND (reference sequence). The CDR3 is 17 amino acids. The ends were cut back, 3 bases at V and 5 bases at J, with 19 bases in the middle. The CDR3 spells CASSMIAQGSNNEKLFF. In nucleotides, the CDR3 is TGTGCCAGTAGTATGATCGCTCAGGGCAGCAACAATGAAAAACTGTTTTTT.

The J gene is TRBJ1-4, the V gene TRBV28, with D perhaps TRBD1 (5 bases). The V gene's germline CDR1 is MDHEN and CDR2 SYDVKM. The CDR3 is made up of 15 amino acids. Trimming shortened V by 2 bases and J by 5 bases, and 12 bases separated the two germline ends. The CDR3 coding sequence is TGTGCCAGCAGTTTAGCGGGGGGTAAAAATGAAAAACTGTTTTTT. Its protein is CASSLAGGKNEKLFF.

This chain connects TRBV5-1 to TRBJ1-5; 7 bases are shared with TRBD1. J gave up 6 bases and V 1 base, and 4 bases lay outside the gene matches. Germline assignment: CDR1 SGHRS and CDR2 YFSETQ. The CDR3 has 14 amino acids. The CDR3 DNA is TGCGCCAGCAGCTTGCGACAGGGTGGTCAGCCCCAGCATTTT. This encodes CASSLRQGGQPQHF.

The chain recombines TRBV19 with TRBJ2-3; D might be TRBD2 (5 bases). The V gene lost 7 bases and the J gene lost 0 bases, with 14 bases spanning the gap. Germline CDR1 is LNHDA and CDR2 is SQIVND (reference sequence). There are 15 residues in the CDR3. CDR3 residues: CASKQLGGSTDTQYF. The CDR3 DNA sequence: TGTGCCAGTAAGCAGTTAGGAGGCAGCACAGATACGCAGTATTTT.

The rearrangement links TRBV28 to TRBJ1-4; no firm D call. V was cut by 6 bases and J by 7 bases, with 18 bases left in between. The germline V gene has CDR1 MDHEN and CDR2 SYDVKM. CDR3 length: 15 amino acids. The CDR3 spells CASSRTPGVREKLFF. The CDR3 DNA sequence: TGTGCCAGCAGCCGAACTCCGGGAGTACGTGAAAAACTGTTTTTT.

The CDR3 DNA sequence: TGTGCCTGGGGGCGGGACACCATATATTTT. Translated: CAWGRDTIYF. The rearrangement uses TRBV30 and TRBJ1-3; no firm D call. This CDR3 spans 10 amino acids. The germline V and J ends were trimmed by 5 bases and 8 bases, with 7 bases remaining between them. Germline V lookup: CDR1 GTSNPN, CDR2 SVGIG (reference sequence).

The chain recombines TRBV10-1 with TRBJ2-1, with 16 bases matching TRBD2. This CDR3 is built from 15 residues. Germline V gene data show CDR1 as WNHNN and CDR2 as SYGVQD (reference sequence). V shed 6 bases, J shed 10 bases, and the junction held 6 bases outside the gene matches. CDR3: CASRSGTSGRDEQFF. CDR3 DNA sequence: TGCGCCAGCAGGTCCGGGACTAGCGGGAGGGACGAGCAGTTCTTC.

V usage is TRBV24-1 and J usage is TRBJ2-7, with D maybe TRBD2 (6 bases). From germline, CDR1 is KGHDR and CDR2 SFDVKD. V was pared by 9 bases and J by 2 bases, with 25 bases between. The CDR3 runs 17 residues. This CDR3 is CATGQGEGLNSTYEQYF. Here the CDR3 DNA reads TGTGCCACCGGGCAAGGAGAAGGACTAAATTCGACCTACGAGCAGTACTTC.

V is TRBV19 and J is TRBJ2-6; 9 bases map to TRBD1. This CDR3 has 18 residues. Germline V gives CDR1 LNHDA, CDR2 SQIVND (reference sequence). V lost 3 bases to trimming and J lost 2 bases; unmatched junction nucleotides: 8. The CDR3 is CASSILQGAAPGANVLTF. In DNA form, the CDR3 reads TGTGCCAGTAGTATCCTACAGGGGGCAGCGCCTGGGGCCAACGTCCTGACTTTC.

The chain links TRBV28 to TRBJ1-4, with 7 positions matching TRBD1. The CDR3 covers 18 residues. V dropped 5 bases and J dropped 0; count of bases not matched to a gene: 12. The V gene's germline CDR1 is MDHEN and CDR2 SYDVKM. The CDR3 bases are TGTGCCAGCAGTAACGGATACAGGGGTAGGGCAACTAATGAAAAACTGTTTTTT. Its protein product is CASSNGYRGRATNEKLFF.

This chain joins TRBV2 and TRBJ2-5, with TRBD1 as a possible D gene (7 bases). Trimming left V 5 bases short and J 5 bases short, with 15 bases between. CDR3 length: 14 amino acids. The V gene's germline CDR1 is SNHLY and CDR2 FYNNEI. Here the CDR3 reads CASSQLSGGETQYF. CDR3 nucleotides: TGTGCCAGCAGTCAACTTTCAGGGGGGGAGACCCAGTACTTC.

The gene calls are TRBV3-1 (or the pseudogene TRBV3-2) and TRBJ2-1, with D unresolved. CDR1 is LGHDT, CDR2 YNNKEL, per germline (reference sequence). V lost 1 base, J lost 5 bases, and 6 bases lay in between. The CDR3 consists of 13 residues. The CDR3 DNA is TGTGCCAGCAGCCAAGCAGTGAACAATGAGCAGTTCTTC. This codes for CASSQAVNNEQFF.

CDR3 in amino acids: CACYYSGRVETQYF. The CDR3 DNA sequence: TGTGCCTGCTACTATAGCGGGAGGGTAGAGACCCAGTACTTC. The chain is built from TRBV30 and TRBJ2-5; TRBD2 aligns across 11 bases. The trim removed 6 bases at V and 4 bases at J, leaving 7 bases unmatched. This CDR3 has 14 residues. In germline, CDR1 is GTSNPN, CDR2 SVGIG (reference sequence).

This clone was found a few times. The chain employs TRBV15 and TRBJ1-6; TRBD1 matches 8 bases. CDR1 and CDR2 from the germline V gene are LNHNV and YYDKDF (reference sequence). CDR3 length equals 16 residues. J gave up 7 bases and V 3 bases, and 8 bases lay outside the gene matches. CDR3 amino acids: CATSSRPGQVNSPLHF. The CDR3 DNA reads as TGTGCCACCAGCAGCAGACCGGGACAGGTGAATTCACCCCTCCACTTT.